A single sample gave rise to the 22 T cell receptor beta chains below, sequenced in a study of blood T cell repertoires in COVID-19 (dated by TCRdb to 2019 to 2021). Libraries came from the immunoSEQ multiplex PCR assay. TCRdb carries this immuneACCESS record with in-frame sequences only. Its versions omit some clonotypes, under half of them owing to an unresolved V gene in the studies checked, with the rest unexplained. This sample comprises some 250,000 clones, more than 75% of them detected only once. The ten largest account for under 15% of the sample. The specimen was peripheral blood. Receptor source: an older woman with active or convalescent COVID-19.

CDR3 sequence: CASSVRGAGNTGELFF. CDR3 bases: TGTGCCAGCAGTGTACGGGGGGCGGGGAACACCGGGGAGCTGTTTTTT. The chain has TRBV2 and TRBJ2-2; possibly TRBD2 for D (7 bases). CDR1 is SNHLY and CDR2 is FYNNEI in the germline V gene. The CDR3 has 16 amino acids. Trimming pared 4 bases from V and 1 base from J, leaving 13 bases between.

This rearrangement joins TRBV2 to TRBJ2-1, with D perhaps matching TRBD2 (5 bases). Deletions cut 6 bases from V and 15 bases from J, with 15 bases between. The CDR3 totals 11 residues. Germline lookup yields CDR1 SNHLY and CDR2 FYNNEI. The CDR3 DNA sequence: TGTGCCAGCAGCCCAAAAGCGGATCCGTTCTTC. Translating gives CASSPKADPFF.

V gene TRBV5-5 combines with J gene TRBJ2-7; maybe TRBD2 (5 bases). Looked up from germline, CDR1 is SGHKS and CDR2 is YYEKEE (reference sequence). V lost 4 bases, J lost 4 bases, and 12 bases lay in between. This CDR3 has 13 amino acids. CDR3 in DNA: TGTGCCAGCAGCCCCCTGGGAGCTTACGAGCAGTACTTC. This encodes CASSPLGAYEQYF.

The chain combines TRBV20-1 with TRBJ1-2, with 7 nucleotides matching TRBD1. The CDR3 has 15 amino acids. Germline CDR1 DFQATT, CDR2 SNEGSKA (reference sequence). With 3 bases clipped from V and 5 bases from J, the junction kept 12 bases outside the gene matches. The CDR3 DNA sequence: TGCAGTGCTAGTAGGGGCAAGGGGGCCTTGTATGGCTACACCTTC. This codes for CSASRGKGALYGYTF.

This chain uses TRBV7-3 with TRBJ2-1; tentatively, D is TRBD2 (6 bases). The germline gives CDR1 SGHTA, CDR2 FQGTGA. V lost 1 base, J lost 7 bases, and 14 bases lay in between. The CDR3 has 15 amino acids. CDR3 protein: CASSLMTLARNEQFF. The CDR3 bases are TGTGCCAGCAGCTTAATGACACTAGCTCGGAATGAGCAGTTCTTC.

The chain joins TRBV7-8 to TRBJ1-1; TRBD1 is a possible D gene (6 bases). The V end lost 1 base, the J end lost 0 bases, and 9 bases lay between the germline ends. From germline, CDR1 is SGHVS and CDR2 FQNEAQ. The CDR3 contains 15 residues. The CDR3 region is CASSLGQGMNTEAFF. The CDR3 nucleotides are TGTGCCAGCAGCTTAGGCCAGGGGATGAACACTGAAGCTTTCTTT.

This clone was picked up one time. V usage is TRBV19 and J usage is TRBJ1-1; D possibly corresponds to TRBD1 (6 bases). The CDR3 spans 16 residues. Looked up from germline, CDR1 is LNHDA and CDR2 is SQIVND (reference sequence). V lost 6 bases to trimming and J lost 4 bases, with 21 bases between them. In DNA form, the CDR3 reads TGTGCCAGTAGGGATCCAGGGGCCCCTTCGGGCACTGAAGCTTTCTTT. Protein: CASRDPGAPSGTEAFF.

The chain links TRBV9 to TRBJ1-6, with D possibly TRBD1 on 5 matching bases. V was cut by 7 bases and J by 5 bases, with 19 bases left in between. This CDR3 has 16 residues. CDR1 and CDR2 (germline): SGDLS, YYNGEE. CDR3 DNA: TGTGCCAGCTCCACGGGGCCAGGGAGGGATAATTCACCCCTCCACTTT. It translates to CASSTGPGRDNSPLHF.

The V and J genes are TRBV6-2 or TRBV6-3 and TRBJ2-1; 8 bases match TRBD2. V lost 5 bases and J lost 6; bases outside the gene matches: 9. Germline V gene data show CDR1 as MNHEY and CDR2 as SVGEGT. This CDR3 region has 15 residues. CDR3 in DNA: TGTGCCAGCAGTCCACTAGCGGTCGGTACCAATGAGCAGTTCTTC. Its protein is CASSPLAVGTNEQFF.

V usage is TRBV3-1 (or the pseudogene TRBV3-2) and J usage is TRBJ2-7; 8 bases match TRBD1. In germline, CDR1 is LGHDT, CDR2 YNNKEL (reference sequence). CDR3 length: 15 residues. The trim removed 4 bases at V and 1 base at J, leaving 6 bases unmatched. The CDR3 loop is CASSLPGQGSYEQYF. The CDR3 coding sequence is TGTGCCAGCAGCCTCCCCGGACAGGGTTCCTACGAGCAGTACTTC.

The rearrangement links TRBV19 to TRBJ1-2; TRBD1 matches at 8 bases. Trimming removed 2 bases from V and 6 bases from J; junction bases left unmatched: 8. The germline V gene encodes CDR1 LNHDA and CDR2 SQIVND (reference sequence). The CDR3 runs to 15 residues. The chain's CDR3 is CASSIFPETGDGYTF. CDR3 coding DNA: TGTGCCAGTAGTATATTCCCCGAGACAGGGGATGGCTACACCTTC.

The chain employs TRBV20-1 and TRBJ1-1, with 7 bases that match TRBD1. J gave up 4 bases and V 3 bases, and 5 bases lay outside the gene matches. The CDR3 loop spans 13 amino acids. Germline CDR1 reads DFQATT; CDR2 reads SNEGSKA (reference sequence). DNA for the CDR3: TGCAGTGCTAGTTTGTGGGACAGCACTGAAGCTTTCTTT. Protein sequence: CSASLWDSTEAFF.

The chain combines TRBV2 with TRBJ2-1; D unclear. The germline V gene has CDR1 SNHLY and CDR2 FYNNEI. This CDR3 region has 10 residues. With 4 bases removed from V and 9 bases from J, the gap between germline ends came to 4 bases. CDR3 sequence: CASSAGEQFF. CDR3 nucleotides: TGTGCCAGCAGTGCCGGTGAGCAGTTCTTC.

The chain employs TRBV3-1 (or the pseudogene TRBV3-2) and TRBJ1-1; D gene ambiguous. The CDR3 loop spans 13 amino acids. V was cut by 3 bases and J by 6 bases, with 11 bases left in between. Germline CDR1 reads LGHDT; CDR2 reads YNNKEL (reference sequence). This chain's CDR3 is CASSHGERSEAFF. CDR3 nucleotides: TGTGCCAGCAGCCACGGAGAAAGGTCTGAAGCTTTCTTT.

This clone was detected only a few times. This chain connects TRBV9 to TRBJ1-1; D is unresolved. Trimming pared 3 bases from V and 0 bases from J, leaving 21 bases between. Looked up from germline, CDR1 is SGDLS and CDR2 is YYNGEE. The CDR3 has 18 amino acids. The CDR3 DNA is TGTGCCAGCAGCGCAAATAGCCTAGAGGGTAATATGAACACTGAAGCTTTCTTT. Its translation: CASSANSLEGNMNTEAFF.

The chain recombines TRBV6-5 with TRBJ1-4; 9 bases are shared with TRBD1. The CDR3 contains 13 residues. The V and J ends lost 9 bases and 6 bases, in that order; junction bases with no gene match: 5. CDR1 MNHEY and CDR2 SVGAGI come from the germline V gene. The CDR3 DNA reads as TGTGCCAGTAAGACAGGGGGTTATGAAAAACTGTTTTTT. Encoded protein: CASKTGGYEKLFF.

The chain uses TRBV18 and TRBJ1-5; the D gene is possibly TRBD1 (6 bases). Germline V gene data show CDR1 as KGHSH and CDR2 as LQKENI. Trimming removed 5 bases at V and 5 bases at J, with 13 bases between. This CDR3 has 14 amino acids. The CDR3 region has the DNA TGTGCCAGCTCAATTACAGGGTGGGATCAGCCCCAGCATTTT. It yields the protein CASSITGWDQPQHF.

The chain joins TRBV6-5 to TRBJ1-2; D may be TRBD1 (6 bases). Germline assignment: CDR1 MNHEY and CDR2 SVGAGI. The CDR3 runs to 13 residues. Trimming stripped 7 bases from V and 2 bases from J, with 11 bases between. CDR3 loop: CASKRTANYGYTF. CDR3 nucleotides: TGTGCCAGCAAGAGGACAGCGAACTATGGCTACACCTTC.

The V and J genes are TRBV5-1 and TRBJ2-1; possible D gene TRBD2, 5 bases. The V gene lost 2 bases and the J gene lost 3 bases, with 9 bases spanning the gap. Germline assignment: CDR1 SGHRS and CDR2 YFSETQ. This CDR3 comprises 14 residues. CDR3 DNA sequence: TGCGCCAGCAGCTTCGGGGAACTCTACAATGAGCAGTTCTTC. This sequence encodes CASSFGELYNEQFF.

The chain links TRBV29-1 to TRBJ1-1; D may be TRBD1 (6 bases). The CDR3 loop spans 12 amino acids. V lost 7 bases to trimming and J lost 1 base, with 10 bases between them. Germline V CDR1 and CDR2: SQVTM, ANQGSEA. CDR3 sequence reads: CSAGQTNTEAFF. The CDR3 nucleotides are TGCAGCGCCGGACAGACGAACACTGAAGCTTTCTTT.

The CDR3 loop is CASLSGQGRAEAFF. The CDR3 nucleotides read TGTGCCAGCCTTTCCGGACAGGGGAGGGCTGAAGCTTTCTTT. The chain is built from TRBV6-5 and TRBJ1-1, with TRBD1 identical over 9 bases. Germline V CDR1 and CDR2: MNHEY, SVGAGI. There are 14 residues in the CDR3. Trimming took 8 bases from V and 6 from J; bases not matched to a gene: 10.

This clone was found many times. J is TRBJ2-7 and V is TRBV3-1 (or the pseudogene TRBV3-2); 12 bases map to TRBD2. From germline, CDR1 is LGHDT and CDR2 YNNKEL (reference sequence). The CDR3 has 16 residues. The V gene end was trimmed by 3 bases and the J gene end by 7 bases; junction bases not matched to a gene: 10. In DNA, the CDR3 is TGTGCCAGCAGCCAGTGGCTAGCGGGGGGGGTAAGGGAGCAGTACTTC. Translating gives CASSQWLAGGVREQYF.